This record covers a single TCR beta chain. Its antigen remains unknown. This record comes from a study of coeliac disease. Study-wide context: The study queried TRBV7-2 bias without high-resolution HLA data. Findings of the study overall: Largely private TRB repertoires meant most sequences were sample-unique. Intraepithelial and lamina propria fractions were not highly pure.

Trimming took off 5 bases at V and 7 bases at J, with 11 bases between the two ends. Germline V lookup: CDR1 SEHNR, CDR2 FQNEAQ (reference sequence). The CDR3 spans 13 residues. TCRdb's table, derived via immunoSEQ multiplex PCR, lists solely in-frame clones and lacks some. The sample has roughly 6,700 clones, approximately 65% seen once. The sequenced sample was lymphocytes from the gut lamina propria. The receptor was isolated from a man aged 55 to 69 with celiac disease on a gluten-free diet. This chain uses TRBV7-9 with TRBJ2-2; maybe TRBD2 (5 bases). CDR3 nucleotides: TGTGCCAGCAGCCAGGAGGCGTACGGGGAGCTGTTTTTT. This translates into CASSQEAYGELFF.